A single sample is the source of the 4 T cell receptor beta chains below, sequenced in a study of cytomegalovirus exposure and HLA in healthy donors. Use of 60 Vbeta and 13 Jbeta primers characterized the PCR. Sequencing used immunoSEQ multiplex PCR; TCRdb keeps in-frame clones, though not all of them. The table lists 150,000 to 200,000 clones, approximately 85% of them singletons. The sequencing input was PBMCs. The source of these receptors is a man younger than 35 in good health and CMV-seropositive.

The V and J genes are TRBV9 and TRBJ2-3; a weak D match, TRBD2 (5 bases). The CDR3 sequence is 14 residues long. V was clipped by 3 bases and J by 4 bases, with 12 bases between them. The germline gives CDR1 SGDLS, CDR2 YYNGEE. The CDR3 DNA sequence: TGTGCCAGCAGCGGGGCCCCGAGGGCAGATACGCAGTATTTT. It specifies CASSGAPRADTQYF. The full variable domain, completed using reference TRBV9 and TRBJ2-3, is DSGVTQTPKHLITATGQRVTLRCSPRSGDLSVYWYQQSLDQGLQFLIQYYNGEERAKGNILERFSAQQFPDLHSELNLSSLELGDSALYFCASSGAPRADTQYFGPGTRLTVL.

This clone turned up a few times. The rearrangement links TRBV5-6 to TRBJ1-3; TRBD1 matches at 7 bases. The CDR3 sequence is 17 residues long. Germline V gene lookup returns CDR1 SGHDT and CDR2 YYEEEE. J lost 0 bases, V lost 3 bases, and 9 bases had no gene match. The CDR3 loop reads CASSSPTGPSSGNTIYF. Written as DNA, the CDR3 is TGTGCCAGCAGCTCTCCGACAGGGCCAAGCTCTGGAAACACCATATATTTT.

The chain combines TRBV7-9 with TRBJ2-3; 10 bases are shared with TRBD1. CDR1 SEHNR and CDR2 FQNEAQ come from the germline V gene (reference sequence). The CDR3 is 16 residues long. The junction had 7 bases not matched to a gene; V was cut back by 5 bases and J by 2 bases. The CDR3 protein is CASSRTGGGLTDTQYF. The CDR3 coding sequence is TGTGCCAGCAGCCGGACAGGGGGAGGGCTCACAGATACGCAGTATTTT.

The chain employs TRBV5-6 and TRBJ1-2; D unclear. V shed 3 bases and J shed 0 bases, with 12 bases lying between them. The CDR3 has 15 residues. Germline-derived CDR1 and CDR2 are SGHDT and YYEEEE. The CDR3 loop is CASSSRTLANYGYTF. The CDR3 DNA reads as TGTGCCAGCAGCTCAAGGACTCTAGCTAACTATGGCTACACCTTC.